The 23 T cell receptor beta chains below come from one sample, sequenced in a study of response to subunit inactivated influenza vaccine. MiXCR was run by TCRdb on the RT-PCR reads, yielding one entry per CDR3 protein. The table lists roughly 500,000 distinct CDR3 sequences, around 25% of them singletons. The specimen was CD4+ T cells sorted from PBMCs, collected roughly 5 days after vaccination. These receptors were collected from a middle-aged man who received an inactivated influenza vaccine.

This clonotype was detected a few times. The rearrangement joins TRBV6-1 to TRBJ2-7, with D perhaps being TRBD1 or TRBD2 (5 bases each). The CDR3 totals 13 residues. Germline values: CDR1 MNHNS, CDR2 SASEGT. Trimming cost V 5 bases and J 3 bases, with 11 bases left between them. The CDR3 spells CASSTGRYYEQYF. For the CDR3, the DNA is TGTGCCAGCAGTACGGGACGGTACTACGAGCAGTACTTC.

This clonotype was observed a few times. The CDR3 loop reads CASSPLPYRGLNQPQHF. CDR3 nucleotides: TGTGCCAGCAGTCCCCTACCGTACCGGGGCCTCAATCAGCCCCAGCATTTT. This chain uses TRBV6-2 or TRBV6-3 with TRBJ1-5; the D gene is possibly TRBD1 (5 bases). There are 17 residues in the CDR3. V lost 5 bases to trimming and J lost 3 bases, with 20 bases between them. CDR1 is MNHEY, CDR2 SVGEGT, per germline.

The chain couples TRBV5-5 to TRBJ1-5, with D hard to call. CDR1 is SGHKS and CDR2 is YYEKEE in the germline V gene (reference sequence). The CDR3 covers 12 residues. V was trimmed by 0 bases and J by 7 bases, leaving 5 bases between them. In DNA form, the CDR3 reads TGTGCCAGCAGCTTGGGGGAGCAGCCCCAGCATTTT. As protein: CASSLGEQPQHF.

In this sample, this clonotype turned up a few times. This rearrangement joins TRBV5-1 to TRBJ1-1; D is undetermined. Germline-derived CDR1 and CDR2 are SGHRS and YFSETQ. V was trimmed by 1 base and J by 11 bases, leaving 27 bases between them. CDR3 length: 17 amino acids. The CDR3 coding sequence is TGCGCCAGCAGCTTGCAGGCAGGAAGTAACATCCGCGGACGGGCTTTCTTT. This gives the protein CASSLQAGSNIRGRAFF.

The rearrangement uses TRBV6-2 or TRBV6-3 and TRBJ2-2, with D possibly matching TRBD2 (6 bases). Trimming shortened V by 7 bases and J by 4 bases, and 13 bases separated the two germline ends. The CDR3 extends over 14 amino acids. The germline CDR1 and CDR2 sequences are MNHEY and SVGEGT. CDR3 loop: CASTRQTSTGELFF. CDR3 DNA: TGTGCCAGCACCCGACAGACTAGCACCGGGGAGCTGTTTTTT.

This rearrangement joins TRBV7-9 to TRBJ2-1; maybe TRBD2 (5 bases). V was cut by 5 bases and J by 0 bases, with 11 bases left in between. The CDR3 is 15 amino acids. Germline assignment: CDR1 SEHNR and CDR2 FQNEAQ (reference sequence). Here the CDR3 reads CASSLLAYSYNEQFF. CDR3 nucleotides: TGTGCCAGCAGCCTCCTAGCTTACTCCTACAATGAGCAGTTCTTC.

J is TRBJ1-5 and V is TRBV20-1, with D unclear. Germline loops: CDR1 DFQATT, CDR2 SNEGSKA (reference sequence). The CDR3 consists of 15 residues. V gave up 0 bases and J gave up 2 bases, with 11 bases separating them. The CDR3 nucleotides are TGCAGTGCTAGAGAGTTGGGGATCGGCAATCAGCCCCAGCATTTT. It specifies CSARELGIGNQPQHF.

This sequence joins TRBV11-2 and TRBJ2-7; 7 bases are shared with TRBD1. The V gene end was trimmed by 2 bases and the J gene end by 3 bases; junction bases not matched to a gene: 7. Germline V gene data show CDR1 as SGHAT and CDR2 as FQNNGV. The CDR3 sequence is 15 residues long. CDR3 in amino acids: CASSLTTGTDYEQYF. CDR3 nucleotide sequence: TGTGCCAGCAGCTTAACGACCGGGACAGACTACGAGCAGTACTTC.

The rearrangement joins TRBV6-5 to TRBJ2-3; 7 nucleotides line up with TRBD2. CDR1 and CDR2 from the germline V gene are MNHEY and SVGAGI. The V segment lost 4 bases and the J segment 0 bases; nucleotides outside the gene matches: 10. The CDR3 is 17 residues long. The CDR3 DNA sequence: TGTGCCAGCAGTTTGATCGGGACTACCATTAGCACAGATACGCAGTATTTT. This gives the protein CASSLIGTTISTDTQYF.

This chain connects TRBV5-4 to TRBJ2-1, with D possibly being TRBD2 (6 bases). The ends were cut back, 0 bases at V and 9 bases at J, with 13 bases in the middle. The germline CDR1 and CDR2 sequences are SGHNT and YYREEE (reference sequence). The CDR3 has 14 amino acids. The DNA for the CDR3 is TGTGCCAGCAGCTTGGGCACTAGCTCCAGTGAGCAGTTCTTC. This encodes CASSLGTSSSEQFF.

This chain's CDR3 is CASSIQGTIGELFF. The CDR3 DNA reads TGTGCCAGCAGTATACAGGGTACCATCGGGGAGCTGTTTTTT. The rearrangement uses TRBV6-2 or TRBV6-3 and TRBJ2-2; D may be TRBD1 (6 bases). Trimming cost V 5 bases and J 7 bases, with 14 bases left between them. The CDR3 has 14 residues. CDR1 and CDR2 (germline): MNHEY, SVGEGT.

The genes are TRBV7-2 and TRBJ2-5, with D possibly TRBD1 on 6 matching bases. The germline V and J ends were trimmed by 5 bases and 3 bases, with 13 bases remaining between them. The CDR3 loop spans 14 amino acids. The germline CDR1 and CDR2 sequences are SGHTA and FQGNSA. The CDR3 region has the DNA TGTGCCAGCAGCCCATCTAGGACAGAAGAGACCCAGTACTTC. Protein sequence: CASSPSRTEETQYF.

A few counts support this clonotype. The CDR3 loop reads CASSSAGGRTGELFF. The DNA of the CDR3 is TGCGCCAGCTCTTCGGCAGGGGGCCGGACCGGGGAGCTGTTTTTT. This chain connects TRBV5-1 to TRBJ2-2; 8 nucleotides line up with TRBD1. There are 15 residues in the CDR3. Germline CDR1 SGHRS, CDR2 YFSETQ. With 7 bases clipped from V and 5 bases from J, the junction kept 10 bases outside the gene matches.

This clonotype was detected ten times or more. J is TRBJ1-1 and V is TRBV5-6; 10 positions match TRBD1. There are 14 residues in the CDR3. V dropped 5 bases and J dropped 7; count of bases not matched to a gene: 8. Germline lookup yields CDR1 SGHDT and CDR2 YYEEEE. The CDR3 sequence: CASRYRDRGYEAFF. The CDR3 DNA follows: TGTGCCAGCAGATACCGGGACAGGGGTTATGAAGCTTTCTTT.

This chain connects TRBV7-2 to TRBJ2-7, with D unresolved. This CDR3 spans 14 amino acids. The ends were cut back, 5 bases at V and 3 bases at J, with 14 bases in the middle. Germline loops: CDR1 SGHTA, CDR2 FQGNSA. In DNA, the CDR3 is TGTGCCAGCAGCCCCAGCGCGGCGATCTACGAGCAGTACTTC. Translated, it gives CASSPSAAIYEQYF.

The CDR3 sequence: CSARTSGGAQTQYF. The CDR3 DNA reads TGCAGTGCTAGAACTAGCGGGGGGGCTCAGACCCAGTACTTC. This sequence joins TRBV20-1 and TRBJ2-5; 13 bases agree with TRBD2. The length of the CDR3 is 14 residues. Germline V CDR1 and CDR2: DFQATT, SNEGSKA (reference sequence). Trimming at V came to 2 bases and at J to 6 bases, leaving 3 bases not matched to a gene.

This clonotype was counted between two and nine times. The CDR3 coding sequence is TGTGCCAGTAGCCTGACAGGGATTCTTCTTAATGAGCAGTTCTTC. Protein: CASSLTGILLNEQFF. This chain connects TRBV19 to TRBJ2-1, with 7 bases aligning to TRBD1. CDR3 length: 15 amino acids. CDR1 LNHDA and CDR2 SQIVND come from the germline V gene (reference sequence). The V gene end was trimmed by 6 bases and the J gene end by 7 bases; junction bases not matched to a gene: 12.

This clonotype occurred a few times. The chain has TRBV29-1 and TRBJ2-3; a weak D match, TRBD1 (5 bases). Germline CDR1 SQVTM, CDR2 ANQGSEA. Between the trimmed V and J ends, which lost 1 base and 4 bases, there was a span of 15 bases. This CDR3 comprises 15 residues. The CDR3 protein is CSVEGGYKGADTQYF. The DNA for the CDR3 is TGCAGCGTTGAAGGAGGTTACAAAGGGGCAGATACGCAGTATTTT.

This clonotype turned up a few times. The chain's CDR3 is CASSLEAPPVGELFF. In DNA form, the CDR3 reads TGCGCCAGCAGCCTGGAGGCCCCCCCCGTCGGGGAGCTGTTTTTT. This chain links TRBV5-1 with TRBJ2-2; maybe TRBD2 (5 bases). Deletions cut 4 bases from V and 7 bases from J, with 17 bases between. Germline V gene lookup returns CDR1 SGHRS and CDR2 YFSETQ. The CDR3 length is 15 residues.

The genes are TRBV6-1 and TRBJ2-7; possibly TRBD2 for D (6 bases). This CDR3 region has 16 residues. V dropped 5 bases and J dropped 3 bases, with 20 bases sitting between them. The germline CDR1 and CDR2 sequences are MNHNS and SASEGT. The CDR3 loop reads CASSRGVDMRRYEQYF. CDR3 nucleotide sequence: TGTGCCAGCAGTCGCGGGGTGGACATGAGGCGCTACGAGCAGTACTTC.

This clonotype came up a few times. V is TRBV5-5 and J is TRBJ1-2; 7 nucleotides align to TRBD1. The trim removed 1 base at V and 4 bases at J, leaving 4 bases unmatched. Germline lookup yields CDR1 SGHKS and CDR2 YYEKEE (reference sequence). This CDR3 is built from 14 residues. CDR3 protein: CASSLTGDVYGYTF. Here the CDR3 DNA reads TGTGCCAGCAGCTTGACAGGGGATGTCTATGGCTACACCTTC. Looking up the rest from reference TRBV5-5 and TRBJ1-2 gives the full variable domain: DAGVTQSPTHLIKTRGQQVTLRCSPISGHKSVSWYQQVLGQGPQFIFQYYEKEERGRGNFPDRFSARQFPNYSSELNVNALLLGDSALYLCASSLTGDVYGYTFGSGTRLTVV.

This clonotype was seen more than once but under ten times. This chain joins TRBV5-5 and TRBJ1-5; no firm D call. Between the trimmed V and J ends, which lost 6 bases and 6 bases, there was a span of 16 bases. The CDR3 sequence is 14 residues long. Germline CDR1 and CDR2: SGHKS and YYEKEE (reference sequence). CDR3 bases: TGTGCCAGCACCCAAGGACCATCCACTCAGCCCCAGCATTTT. Its protein product is CASTQGPSTQPQHF.

The chain is built from TRBV6-4 and TRBJ2-6; D remains ambiguous. The CDR3 loop spans 18 amino acids. V was pared by 7 bases and J by 1 base, with 20 bases between. Germline loops: CDR1 MRHNA, CDR2 SNTAGT. CDR3 loop: CASNPLCWVGSGANVLTF. The CDR3 DNA follows: TGTGCCAGCAATCCACTTTGTTGGGTAGGGTCTGGGGCCAACGTCCTGACTTTC.